This TCR beta chain was retrieved from a study of human thymus T cells (dated by TCRdb to about 2020). For the wider study: The study characterized TCR alpha and beta repertoires from seven to nine infant thymus samples and a few related peripheral blood samples. Donor ages ranging from roughly 6 to 244 days were recorded, and six or seven male and a couple of female infants were included in the cohort. The full study reports these points: Both the thymic and the peripheral blood repertoires appeared to show biased V and J gene segment usage. Thymus samples yielded on average approximately 840,000 unique TCRB clonotypes, compared with 80,000 to 85,000 from blood samples. Highly overlapping thymic TCR repertoires among unrelated individuals were reported in the related research.

Trimming at the junction amounts to 5 bases on V and 8 bases on J, and the germline ends lie 15 bases apart. Reading from cysteine to phenylalanine, the CDR3 counts 14 amino acids. Only the CDR3 DNA stays, 42 bases, in frame from base 1. CDR1 LNHDA and CDR2 SQIVND were looked up in the germline V gene (reference sequence). The immunoSEQ multiplex PCR assay was used to amplify the TCRB and TCRAD loci from a standardized amount of quality-controlled genomic DNA. The amplicons covered the V(D)J region and were long enough to include the CDR3 and to identify the V and J genes. Through the commercial immunoSEQ service, the amplicons were sequenced on an Illumina platform. In the original analysis: Corrections for primer bias and sequencing errors followed previously described methods, while TCRAD and TCRB definitions were based on the IMGT database. The repertoires were analysed using immunoSEQ Analyzer 3.0 and VDJTools for basic statistics, V/J segment usage, diversity estimates, rarefaction and pairwise overlap. Diversity was estimated using the Chao1, ChaoE, Efron-Thisted, Shannon and inverse Simpson indices, and was also estimated on datasets down-sampled to the size of the smallest sample. Repertoire overlap used strict matching of CDR3 nucleotide sequence, V gene and J gene, with Jaccard-based multidimensional scaling clustering. This immuneACCESS table, as held by TCRdb, lists in-frame sequences with V and J called but not all clones. Of the missing ones, under half trace to an unresolved V gene in checked studies; the others have no known cause. D and trimming come from the DNA, and the V and J calls and clone size come from that table. The sample data list 60,000 to 75,000 clones, and roughly 96% of these were observed just once. The ten largest clones add up to under 0.04% of the sample.

Thymus tissue was collected as surgical resects that were removed during corrective cardiac surgery. Immunologically healthy infants undergoing open corrective cardiac surgery for congenital heart defects in Finland were used as donors. Thymocytes were mechanically released from the tissue and were stored as pellets of about 9-33 million cells at -70 degrees C. Genomic DNA was extracted from frozen cell pellets with a QIAsymphony instrument. A note on this clone: What antigen it recognizes has not been identified. No qualities accompany the bases; no much larger clone lies one base away.

The sequence derives from a girl under three years old with a congenital heart defect but otherwise immunologically healthy. The chain links TRBV19 with TRBJ1-4, with a tentative D gene TRBD1 over 5 matching bases. Sequencing was carried out using thymus tissue. The CDR3 corresponds to CASSSWGRREKLFF. The bases are TGTGCCAGTAGTTCATGGGGCCGCCGAGAAAAACTGTTTTTT.